Sequencing of this T cell receptor (beta chain) was carried out in a study of blood T cell repertoires in COVID-19. Across the study: The study drew acute and convalescent COVID-19 samples from the United States, Italy and Spain.

Per the original methods: Amplified reference gene primers provided the basis for estimating nucleated cell counts. Method: immunoSEQ multiplex PCR; TCRdb's copy keeps in-frame clones and lacks some. V, J and clone size reflect that table, while D and trimming were determined from the DNA. The sample lists about 160,000 clones, about 87% occurring once. The germline gives CDR1 SGHVS, CDR2 FQNEAQ. Trimming at V came to 1 base and at J to 5 bases, leaving 5 bases not matched to a gene. The CDR3 is 15 residues long. The rearrangement links TRBV7-8 to TRBJ2-1; 7 bases match TRBD2. The receptor comes from an older woman with COVID-19, enrolled during active disease. Sequenced input: peripheral blood. In DNA, the CDR3 is TGTGCCAGCAGCTTAGGAGGGAGGGACCACAATGAGCAGTTCTTC. It specifies CASSLGGRDHNEQFF.